Sequencing of this T cell receptor beta chain was carried out in a study of OX40 agonist ivuxolimab in advanced cancers. Germline-derived CDR1 and CDR2 are SGHNT and YYREEE (reference sequence). V shed 2 bases and J shed 5 bases, with 11 bases lying between them. The CDR3 length is 13 residues. This clone is labeled as medium-sized. Only in-frame clones appear in the TCRdb table, and some are missing; sequencing was by immunoSEQ multiplex PCR. The table shows 25,000 to 30,000 clones, with more than 85% occurring only once. This rearrangement joins TRBV5-4 to TRBJ2-7; D is undetermined. The TCR originated in an adult with an advanced solid tumor such as melanoma, head and neck, liver or kidney cancer. The sequenced sample was CD4+ or CD8+ T cells sorted from blood, obtained in a trial of the OX40 agonist ivuxolimab. The CDR3 DNA sequence: TGTGCCAGCAGCTTTGTTGTTGAGGACGAGCAGTACTTC. Its translation is CASSFVVEDEQYF.